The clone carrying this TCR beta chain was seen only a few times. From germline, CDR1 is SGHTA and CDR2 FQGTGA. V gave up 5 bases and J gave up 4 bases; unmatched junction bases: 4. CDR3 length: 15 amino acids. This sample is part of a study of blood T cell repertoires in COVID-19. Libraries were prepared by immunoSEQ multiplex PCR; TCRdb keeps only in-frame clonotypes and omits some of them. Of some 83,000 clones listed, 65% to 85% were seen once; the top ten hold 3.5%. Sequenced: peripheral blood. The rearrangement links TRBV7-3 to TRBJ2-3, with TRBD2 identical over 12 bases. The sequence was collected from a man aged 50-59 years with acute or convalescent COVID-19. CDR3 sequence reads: CASSPSGGAADTQYF. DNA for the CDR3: TGTGCCAGCAGCCCTAGCGGGGGGGCAGCAGATACGCAGTATTTT.